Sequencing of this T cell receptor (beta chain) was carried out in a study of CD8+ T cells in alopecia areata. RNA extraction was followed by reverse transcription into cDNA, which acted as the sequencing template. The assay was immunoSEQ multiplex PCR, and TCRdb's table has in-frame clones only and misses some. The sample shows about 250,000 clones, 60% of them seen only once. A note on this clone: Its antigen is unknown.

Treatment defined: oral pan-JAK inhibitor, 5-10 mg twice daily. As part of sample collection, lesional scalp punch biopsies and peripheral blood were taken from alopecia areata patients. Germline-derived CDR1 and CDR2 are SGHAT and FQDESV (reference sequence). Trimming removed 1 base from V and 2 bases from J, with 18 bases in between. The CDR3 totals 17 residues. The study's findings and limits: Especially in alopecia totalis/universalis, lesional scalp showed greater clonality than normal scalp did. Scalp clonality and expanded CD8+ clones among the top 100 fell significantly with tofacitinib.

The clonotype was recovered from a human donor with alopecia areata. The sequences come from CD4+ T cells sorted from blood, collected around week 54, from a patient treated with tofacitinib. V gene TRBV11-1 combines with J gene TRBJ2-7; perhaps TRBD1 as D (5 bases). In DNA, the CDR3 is TGTGCCAGCAGCTTAGATAGTCGGGCCGCAGGGCCCTACGAGCAGTACTTC. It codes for CASSLDSRAAGPYEQYF.